Reported below is one T cell receptor (beta chain). This record comes from a study of blood T cell repertoires in COVID-19. The germline gives CDR1 LNHDA, CDR2 SQIVND (reference sequence). V was pared by 3 bases and J by 4 bases, with 13 bases between. The CDR3 covers 15 residues. Authors' data handling: Reference gene primers were amplified, and this amplification served to estimate nucleated cell counts. Measured with immunoSEQ multiplex PCR; TCRdb has only the in-frame clones, and not every one. V and J calls and clone size come straight from that table; D and trimming were deduced from the DNA. The sample lists some 50,000 clones, 80% to 90% occurring once.

This chain joins TRBV19 and TRBJ1-5; the D is unclear. This TCR was sampled from a man aged 45-60 years with active COVID-19. Material for sequencing was peripheral blood. CDR3 sequence reads: CASSMMSQENQPQHF. In DNA, the CDR3 is TGTGCCAGTAGTATGATGTCCCAAGAGAATCAGCCCCAGCATTTT. The variable domain in full, with the rest retrieved from reference TRBV19 and TRBJ1-5, is DGGITQSPKYLFRKEGQNVTLSCEQNLNHDAMYWYRQDPGQGLRLIYYSQIVNDFQKGDIAEGYSVSREKKESFPLTVTSAQKNPTAFYLCASSMMSQENQPQHFGDGTRLSIL.